The rows below give T cell receptor beta chains drawn from one sample of a study of blood T cell repertoires in COVID-19. Measured with immunoSEQ multiplex PCR; TCRdb has only the in-frame clones, and not every one. Among more than 85,000 clones listed, approximately 88% were seen once. Input material: peripheral blood. The receptors originated from a woman aged 60-75 years with acute or convalescent COVID-19. Both conserved end residues are part of each CDR3. Fields, in order: clone size, J gene, CDR3 length, D gene, V gene, CDR3 protein, CDR3 DNA. D genes are given only for firm matches. A clone size is listed for some rows: how often the clone was seen (once, few, many), or a class if it is expanded.

. TRBJ1-4 14 . TRBV4-3 CASSLEESNEKLFF TGCGCCAGCAGCCTAGAGGAGAGTAATGAAAAACTGTTTTTT
. TRBJ1-2 15 TRBD1 TRBV4-1 CASSHDGQGAGGYTF TGCGCCAGCAGCCATGACGGACAGGGGGCGGGTGGCTACACCTTC
. TRBJ1-3 13 . TRBV29-1 CSVVEGSGNTIYF TGCAGCGTTGTGGAGGGCTCTGGAAACACCATATATTTT
. TRBJ2-7 19 TRBD1 TRBV5-5 CASIPAPIRQDRVGDEQYF TGTGCCAGCATCCCCGCCCCTATCAGACAGGACAGGGTTGGAGACGAGCAGTACTTC
. TRBJ1-5 15 . TRBV27 CASSYRGDSNQPQHF TGTGCCAGCAGTTATCGCGGTGATAGCAATCAGCCCCAGCATTTT
. TRBJ1-5 14 . TRBV28 CASGGGSGNQPQHF TGTGCCAGCGGCGGGGGATCGGGCAATCAGCCCCAGCATTTT
. TRBJ1-5 16 . TRBV28 CASSFVQGGGNQPQHF TGTGCCAGCAGTTTTGTACAGGGAGGGGGCAATCAGCCCCAGCATTTT
. TRBJ2-2 15 . TRBV9 CASLRGFANTGELFF TGTGCCAGCCTCCGGGGTTTCGCGAACACCGGGGAGCTGTTTTTT
few TRBJ1-2 12 . TRBV27 CASGNRVYGYTF TGTGCCAGCGGAAACAGGGTCTATGGCTACACCTTC
once TRBJ1-2 15 . TRBV18 CASSPEGTASYGYTF TGTGCCAGCTCACCAGAGGGTACCGCTTCTTATGGCTACACCTTC
. TRBJ1-6 14 TRBD1 TRBV2 CASSTGGYNSPLHF TGTGCCAGCTCTACAGGGGGCTATAATTCACCCCTCCACTTT
once TRBJ2-1 16 TRBD2 TRBV11-2 CASSSLSGGSYNEQFF TGTGCCAGCAGCTCCTTGAGCGGGGGTTCATACAATGAGCAGTTCTTC
. TRBJ1-3 16 TRBD1 TRBV18 CASSPTGQVPGNTIYF TGTGCCAGCTCACCGACGGGACAGGTACCTGGAAACACCATATATTTT
. TRBJ1-6 16 . TRBV5-4 CASSKSLNDRDSPLHF TGTGCCAGCAGCAAATCGTTGAATGATAGAGATTCACCCCTCCACTTT
. TRBJ2-7 14 TRBD1 TRBV5-1 CASSPGDSSYEQYF TGCGCCAGCAGCCCCGGGGACAGCTCCTACGAGCAGTACTTC
. TRBJ1-2 15 TRBD1 TRBV24-1 CATSDRKQGNYGYTF TGTGCCACCAGTGACCGCAAACAGGGGAACTATGGCTACACCTTC
few TRBJ1-6 15 . TRBV7-2 CASSFNRVGNSPLHF TGTGCCAGCAGTTTTAACAGGGTTGGGAATTCACCCCTCCACTTT
. TRBJ1-4 16 . TRBV4-1 CASSLASGTTNEKLFF TGCGCCAGCAGCCTCGCCTCGGGAACAACTAATGAAAAACTGTTTTTT
. TRBJ1-1 15 TRBD1 TRBV5-6 CASSGPGQMNTEAFF TGTGCCAGCAGCGGCCCGGGACAGATGAACACTGAAGCTTTCTTT
. TRBJ2-6 17 . TRBV7-2 CASVWAGGTSGANVLTF TGTGCCAGCGTCTGGGCAGGGGGGACCTCTGGGGCCAACGTCCTGACTTTC
once TRBJ2-7 11 . TRBV27 CASRAAYEQYF TGTGCCAGCAGAGCGGCCTACGAGCAGTACTTC
. TRBJ2-2 14 . TRBV4-3 CASSQGTKVGELFF TGCGCCAGCAGCCAAGGGACTAAGGTCGGGGAGCTGTTTTTT